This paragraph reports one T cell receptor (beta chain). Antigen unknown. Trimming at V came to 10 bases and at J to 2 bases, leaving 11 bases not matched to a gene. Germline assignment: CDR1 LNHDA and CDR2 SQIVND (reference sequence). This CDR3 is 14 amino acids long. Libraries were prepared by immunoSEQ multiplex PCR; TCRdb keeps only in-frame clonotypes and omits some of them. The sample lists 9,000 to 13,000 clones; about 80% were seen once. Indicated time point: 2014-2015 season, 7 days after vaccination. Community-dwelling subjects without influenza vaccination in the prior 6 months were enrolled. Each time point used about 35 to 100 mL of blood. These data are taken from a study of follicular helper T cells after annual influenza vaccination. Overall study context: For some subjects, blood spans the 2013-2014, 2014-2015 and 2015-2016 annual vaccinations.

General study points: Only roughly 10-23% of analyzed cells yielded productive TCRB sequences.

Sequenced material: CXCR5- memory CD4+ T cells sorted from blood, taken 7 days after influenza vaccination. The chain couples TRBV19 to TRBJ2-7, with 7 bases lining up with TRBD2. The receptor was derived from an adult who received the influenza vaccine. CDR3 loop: CATRGSGATYEQYF. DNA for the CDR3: TGTGCCACCCGGGGGAGCGGGGCAACCTACGAGCAGTACTTC.